This T cell receptor beta chain originates from a study of post-analysis software for immune sequencing data. The table lists this clonotype with a few counts. Its antigen remains unidentified. Whole-study findings and limits: The study found significantly lower normalized Chao1 diversity in multiple sclerosis patients than in controls. About 5 TRBV segments, including TRBV5-6, TRBV5-1 and TRBV20-1, were more frequent in patients than controls.

TCR beta libraries were prepared from cDNA with unique molecular identifiers. TCRdb redid the calling of the PCR reads with MiXCR, one entry per CDR3 protein. The repertoire consists of about 770,000 distinct CDR3 sequences, with just over 45% occurring once and the leading ten covering just under 5%. This CDR3 is built from 15 residues. Trimming stripped 0 bases from V and 3 bases from J, with 11 bases between. CDR1 is SGHRS and CDR2 is YFSETQ in the germline V gene. The TCR was taken from a girl between 5 and 17 years old with multiple sclerosis. The specimen sequenced was blood. The chain has TRBV5-1 and TRBJ2-3; D ambiguous. The CDR3 here is CASSLVSAWTDTQYF. The CDR3 DNA is TGCGCCAGCAGCTTGGTTTCAGCGTGGACAGATACGCAGTATTTT.